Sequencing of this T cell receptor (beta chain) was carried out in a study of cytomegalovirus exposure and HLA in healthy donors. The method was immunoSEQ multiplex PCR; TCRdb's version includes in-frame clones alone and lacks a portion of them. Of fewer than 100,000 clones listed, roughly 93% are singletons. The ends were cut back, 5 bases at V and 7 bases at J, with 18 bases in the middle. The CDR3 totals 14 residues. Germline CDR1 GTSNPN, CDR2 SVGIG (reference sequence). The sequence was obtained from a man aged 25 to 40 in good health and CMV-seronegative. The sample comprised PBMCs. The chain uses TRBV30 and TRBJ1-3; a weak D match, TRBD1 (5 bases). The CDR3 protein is CAWGTSGGTNTIYF. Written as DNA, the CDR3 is TGTGCCTGGGGGACTTCGGGGGGAACGAACACCATATATTTT.